This T cell receptor (beta chain) was obtained from a study of CD8+ T cells in alopecia areata. Reverse transcribed after extraction, RNA yielded cDNA as the sequencing template. TCRdb's table, derived via immunoSEQ multiplex PCR, lists solely in-frame clones and lacks some. The sample consists of over 35,000 clones, roughly 90% of them appearing once. The V end lost 4 bases, the J end lost 4 bases, and 9 bases lay between the germline ends. Germline CDR1 and CDR2: SGDLS and YYNGEE. This CDR3 has 13 residues. Specified treatment: oral pan-JAK inhibitor, 5-10 mg twice daily. The clonotype was recovered from a human donor with alopecia areata. This sequence joins TRBV9 and TRBJ2-1, with D tentatively TRBD1 or TRBD2 (5 bases each). The sample here was CD8+ T cells sorted from blood, taken at week 24, from a patient treated with tofacitinib. The CDR3 sequence: CASSPWGYNEQFF. DNA of the CDR3: TGTGCCAGCAGCCCGTGGGGGTACAATGAGCAGTTCTTC.